These 26 T cell receptor beta chains came from one sample sequenced in a study of blood T cells in healthy people across ages. Together with a sample-barcoded 5' primer, a J-beta primer mix was included in a second PCR lasting about 7 to 11 cycles. TCRdb passed the 5' RACE reads through MiXCR, listing each CDR3 protein once. The data show hundreds of thousands of distinct CDR3 sequences, just under 25% seen once. The data were also submitted as part of a second study, on T cells of mothers and their children.

The sequencing sample was made of blood. The receptors were sampled from a boy between 10 and 17 years old in good health.

This clonotype has just a few counts. This chain connects TRBV29-1 to TRBJ2-5; 10 nucleotides line up with TRBD2. The CDR3 has 13 residues. J was trimmed by 3 bases and V by 5 bases; bases with no gene match: 3. The germline CDR1 and CDR2 sequences are SQVTM and ANQGSEA. CDR3 in amino acids: CSVPGLAEETQYF. CDR3 coding DNA: TGCAGCGTTCCAGGACTAGCGGAAGAGACCCAGTACTTC.

A few counts support this clonotype. This chain links TRBV14 with TRBJ2-1; D perhaps matches TRBD1 (6 bases). Germline V gene sequence: CDR1 SGHDN, CDR2 FVKESK. The CDR3 covers 14 residues. The V end lost 0 bases, the J end lost 4 bases, and 7 bases lay between the germline ends. CDR3 amino acids: CASSQDGTYNEQFF. CDR3 in DNA: TGTGCCAGCAGCCAAGATGGGACATACAATGAGCAGTTCTTC.

The chain employs TRBV10-3 and TRBJ2-1; the match to TRBD1 covers 7 bases. The germline V gene encodes CDR1 ENHRY and CDR2 SYGVKD. The CDR3 covers 16 residues. V dropped 6 bases and J dropped 0; count of bases not matched to a gene: 8. This CDR3 reads CAIRPGQASSYNEQFF. In nucleotides, the CDR3 is TGTGCCATCAGGCCCGGACAGGCAAGCTCCTACAATGAGCAGTTCTTC.

This clonotype was seen more than once but under ten times. V is TRBV12-3 or TRBV12-4 and J is TRBJ1-2, with 7 bases aligning to TRBD1. The CDR3 runs to 13 residues. V lost 6 bases to trimming and J lost 2 bases; unmatched junction nucleotides: 3. The chain's CDR3 is CASRPGGNYGYTF. The CDR3 DNA follows: TGTGCCAGCAGGCCAGGGGGAAACTATGGCTACACCTTC.

This clonotype was found a few times. The chain joins TRBV7-2 to TRBJ2-7; 8 bases agree with TRBD2. CDR1 and CDR2 from the germline V gene are SGHTA and FQGNSA. The length of the CDR3 is 15 residues. Trimming cost V 5 bases and J 3 bases; bases outside gene matches: 9. CDR3 sequence reads: CASSKKRETVYEQYF. CDR3 in DNA: TGTGCCAGCAGCAAGAAGCGGGAGACGGTCTACGAGCAGTACTTC.

In this sample, this clonotype turned up a few times. The J gene is TRBJ2-6, the V gene TRBV5-1; D not resolved. This CDR3 is built from 15 residues. The germline V gene encodes CDR1 SGHRS and CDR2 YFSETQ. Between the trimmed V and J ends, which lost 0 bases and 2 bases, there was a span of 6 bases. CDR3 residues: CASSLEGTGANVLTF. The CDR3 DNA is TGCGCCAGCAGCTTGGAAGGGACTGGGGCCAACGTCCTGACTTTC.

The rearrangement joins TRBV29-1 to TRBJ2-3, with 10 bases matching TRBD2. Germline values: CDR1 SQVTM, CDR2 ANQGSEA. V was clipped by 6 bases and J by 3 bases; unmatched bases: 6. The CDR3 covers 14 residues. The CDR3 DNA reads TGCAGCGTCGATCCGGGACTAGCGACAGATACGCAGTATTTT. Its translation: CSVDPGLATDTQYF.

V gene TRBV5-1 combines with J gene TRBJ2-3, with D possibly TRBD1 on 6 matching bases. Trimming took off 3 bases at V and 3 bases at J, with 20 bases between the two ends. Germline CDR1 and CDR2: SGHRS and YFSETQ. The CDR3 is 17 amino acids. CDR3 in amino acids: CASSWGTGPEITDTQYF. In nucleotides, the CDR3 is TGCGCCAGCAGCTGGGGAACAGGGCCTGAAATAACAGATACGCAGTATTTT.

The V call is TRBV3-1, the J call TRBJ2-1; TRBD2 agrees at 8 bases. This CDR3 is 16 amino acids long. Germline V gene sequence: CDR1 LGHDT, CDR2 YNNKEL (reference sequence). Trimming cost V 5 bases and J 10 bases; bases outside gene matches: 16. The CDR3 is CASSSRGGRPSGEQFF. The CDR3 bases are TGTGCCAGCAGCTCAAGGGGCGGGAGGCCTTCTGGGGAGCAGTTCTTC.

This clonotype appeared a few times. The chain joins TRBV29-1 to TRBJ2-3; perhaps TRBD2 as D (5 bases). This CDR3 has 16 amino acids. Germline values: CDR1 SQVTM, CDR2 ANQGSEA. Trimming pared 1 base from V and 2 bases from J, leaving 16 bases between. The CDR3 is CSVEAPDYDPTDTQYF. The CDR3 DNA reads as TGCAGCGTTGAAGCCCCTGACTACGATCCCACAGATACGCAGTATTTT.

The chain uses TRBV7-2 and TRBJ2-1, with 8 bases aligning to TRBD2. The CDR3 is 17 amino acids. Germline lookup yields CDR1 SGHTA and CDR2 FQGNSA. With 5 bases clipped from V and 0 bases from J, the junction kept 9 bases outside the gene matches. The CDR3 reads CASSVGGGKYSYNEQFF. In DNA form, the CDR3 reads TGTGCCAGCAGCGTCGGGGGGGGAAAATACTCCTACAATGAGCAGTTCTTC.

There are a few counts of this clonotype. This chain uses TRBV5-1 with TRBJ2-6, with no clear D. This CDR3 has 17 residues. Germline lookup yields CDR1 SGHRS and CDR2 YFSETQ. V was trimmed by 0 bases and J by 0 bases, leaving 10 bases between them. The CDR3 loop is CASSLDPFASGANVLTF. The CDR3 DNA is TGCGCCAGCAGCTTGGACCCATTCGCCTCTGGGGCCAACGTCCTGACTTTC.

About this clonotype itself: A junction end diverges from the germline sequence, so it may reflect a read error. This sequence joins TRBV20-1 and TRBJ1-2; possible D gene TRBD1, 6 bases. The germline gives CDR1 DFQATT, CDR2 SNEGSKA (reference sequence). CDR3 length: 13 residues. For the CDR3, the DNA is TGCATTGCTAGTCGGCCCAGGGGAGATGGCTACACCTTC. This gives the protein CIASRPRGDGYTF.

The CDR3 bases are TGCAGCGTTGAGGGACAGGGGAACTCCTACGAGCAGTACTTC. Residues: CSVEGQGNSYEQYF. The chain joins TRBV29-1 to TRBJ2-7; 10 bases agree with TRBD1. The germline gives CDR1 SQVTM, CDR2 ANQGSEA. The CDR3 is 14 amino acids. V was pared by 3 bases and J by 0 bases, with 2 bases of the junction left unmatched.

The chain has TRBV25-1 and TRBJ2-7, with TRBD2 identical over 8 bases. Trimming cost V 3 bases and J 3 bases; bases outside gene matches: 4. Germline CDR1 is MGHDK and CDR2 is SYGVNS. This CDR3 region has 14 residues. The CDR3 region is CASSDQSGSYEQYF. The CDR3 nucleotides read TGTGCCAGCAGTGACCAGAGCGGGAGCTACGAGCAGTACTTC.

This clonotype was counted between two and nine times. V usage is TRBV6-5 and J usage is TRBJ2-1; tentative D call: TRBD1 (5 bases). The CDR3 runs 15 residues. Germline loops: CDR1 MNHEY, CDR2 SVGAGI. Trimming left V 2 bases short and J 6 bases short, with 14 bases between. The CDR3 reads CASSYKGQGPNEQFF. The CDR3 DNA sequence: TGTGCCAGCAGTTACAAGGGGCAAGGACCCAATGAGCAGTTCTTC.

Only a few counts were recorded for this clonotype. The rearrangement links TRBV7-9 to TRBJ1-2; 10 positions match TRBD1. The CDR3 length is 15 residues. Germline CDR1 and CDR2: SEHNR and FQNEAQ (reference sequence). Losses at the gene ends were 3 bases for V and 6 bases for J; bases not matched to a gene: 7. The CDR3 bases are TGTGCCAGCAGCTTTCCCGGGACAGGGGTTGATGGCTACACCTTC. It encodes CASSFPGTGVDGYTF.

The rearrangement links TRBV10-3 to TRBJ1-2, with 8 bases lining up with TRBD1. This CDR3 has 15 residues. Trimming at V came to 1 base and at J to 6 bases, leaving 7 bases not matched to a gene. Germline assignment: CDR1 ENHRY and CDR2 SYGVKD. This CDR3 reads CAISEWDRPPDGYTF. CDR3 DNA sequence: TGTGCCATCAGTGAGTGGGACAGGCCCCCTGATGGCTACACCTTC.

The rearrangement joins TRBV2 to TRBJ1-2, with D uncertain. Trimming shortened V by 1 base and J by 1 base, and 4 bases separated the two germline ends. CDR3 length: 13 residues. Germline assignment: CDR1 SNHLY and CDR2 FYNNEI. The CDR3 bases are TGTGCCAGCAGTGAAGGTCTTAACTATGGCTACACCTTC. Its protein product is CASSEGLNYGYTF.

This clonotype showed up just a few times. The chain employs TRBV28 and TRBJ1-6, with TRBD1 matching 7 bases. The CDR3 length is 16 residues. V lost 2 bases to trimming and J lost 8 bases; unmatched junction nucleotides: 9. Germline V gene data show CDR1 as MDHEN and CDR2 as SYDVKM. CDR3 in amino acids: CASSLRRGDSYSPLHF. CDR3 DNA: TGTGCCAGCAGTTTAAGAAGGGGGGACAGTTATTCACCCCTCCACTTT.

This clonotype was counted only a few times. The chain is built from TRBV6-5 and TRBJ2-5, with no clear D. Looked up from germline, CDR1 is MNHEY and CDR2 is SVGAGI. This CDR3 has 14 residues. V lost 2 bases to trimming and J lost 2 bases, with 9 bases between them. The CDR3 sequence: CASSYLSSQETQYF. The CDR3 bases are TGTGCCAGCAGTTACCTTAGCTCTCAAGAGACCCAGTACTTC.

The table lists this clonotype with a few counts. DNA of the CDR3: TGCAGCGTTGAAGATCAGGGGTACGAGCAGTACTTC. Translated, it gives CSVEDQGYEQYF. The gene calls are TRBV29-1 and TRBJ2-5, with D perhaps matching TRBD1 (6 bases). The assigned J gene may be wrong: the sequence end matches TRBJ2-7 better. The CDR3 spans 12 residues. Germline lookup yields CDR1 SQVTM and CDR2 ANQGSEA.

This sequence joins TRBV5-1 and TRBJ2-5, with D perhaps matching TRBD1 (5 bases). CDR1 is SGHRS and CDR2 is YFSETQ in the germline V gene. V dropped 0 bases and J dropped 5 bases, with 20 bases sitting between them. The CDR3 has 17 residues. The CDR3 region is CASSLGVGQGIEETQYF. CDR3 in DNA: TGCGCCAGCAGCTTGGGGGTTGGCCAGGGAATTGAGGAGACCCAGTACTTC. Filled out from reference TRBV5-1 and TRBJ2-5, the complete variable domain reads KAGVTQTPRYLIKTRGQQVTLSCSPISGHRSVSWYQQTPGQGLQFLFEYFSETQRNKGNFPGRFSGRQFSNSRSEMNVSTLELGDSALYLCASSLGVGQGIEETQYFGPGTRLLVL.

The gene calls are TRBV6-6 and TRBJ1-2, with TRBD1 matching 8 bases. Trimming removed 2 bases from V and 6 bases from J; junction bases left unmatched: 5. The CDR3 extends over 14 amino acids. From germline, CDR1 is MNHNY and CDR2 SVGAGI (reference sequence). The CDR3 coding sequence is TGTGCCAGCAGTTACAGCAGGGGGCGGGATGGCTACACCTTC. This translates into CASSYSRGRDGYTF.

V and J are TRBV5-1 and TRBJ2-5; 7 positions agree with TRBD1. The V segment lost 4 bases and the J segment 1 base; nucleotides outside the gene matches: 4. The CDR3 has 14 residues. Looked up from germline, CDR1 is SGHRS and CDR2 is YFSETQ. Here the CDR3 DNA reads TGCGCCAGCAGCGGTGGGACAGCCCAAGAGACCCAGTACTTC. Protein: CASSGGTAQETQYF.

The rearrangement links TRBV7-9 to TRBJ2-5, with 7 bases matching TRBD1. The V segment lost 3 bases and the J segment 0 bases; nucleotides outside the gene matches: 7. CDR1 is SEHNR and CDR2 is FQNEAQ in the germline V gene (reference sequence). The CDR3 runs to 16 residues. The CDR3 DNA reads as TGTGCCAGCAGCTTGACAGGGTACTCGTACCAAGAGACCCAGTACTTC. Protein product: CASSLTGYSYQETQYF.